This T cell receptor beta chain was obtained from a study of T-cell memory formation after mild COVID-19. Via MiXCR, TCRdb re-called the 5' RACE reads, giving one row per CDR3 protein. The table lists about 560,000 distinct CDR3 sequences, less than 25% of them singletons. Trimming removed 6 bases at V and 6 bases at J, with 20 bases between. This CDR3 region has 15 residues. Germline lookup yields CDR1 MNHNY and CDR2 SVGAGI (reference sequence). The sample was PBMCs or a T cell subset sorted from them (not recorded which). The receptor was isolated from an adult woman who had mild COVID-19 (a few samples of this study predate the infection). Cell type and time point are not known. The rearrangement links TRBV6-6 to TRBJ1-2; D possibly corresponds to TRBD1 (5 bases). Here the CDR3 DNA reads TGTGCCAGCAGACCGGGGGAGAGGAAACCCCATGGCTACACCTTC. Translating gives CASRPGERKPHGYTF.